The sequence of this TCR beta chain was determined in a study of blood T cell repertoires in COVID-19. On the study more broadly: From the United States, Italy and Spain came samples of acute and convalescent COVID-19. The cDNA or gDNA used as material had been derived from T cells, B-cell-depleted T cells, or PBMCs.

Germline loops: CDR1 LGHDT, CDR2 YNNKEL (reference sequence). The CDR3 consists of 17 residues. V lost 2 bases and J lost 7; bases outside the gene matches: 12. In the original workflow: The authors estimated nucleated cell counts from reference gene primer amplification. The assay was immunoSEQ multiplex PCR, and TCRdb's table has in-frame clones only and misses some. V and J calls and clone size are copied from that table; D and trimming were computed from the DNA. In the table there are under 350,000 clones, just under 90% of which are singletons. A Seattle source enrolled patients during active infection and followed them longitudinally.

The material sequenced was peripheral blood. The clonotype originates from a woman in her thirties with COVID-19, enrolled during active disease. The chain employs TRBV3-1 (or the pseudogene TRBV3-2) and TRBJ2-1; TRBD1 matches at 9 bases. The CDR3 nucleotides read TGTGCCAGCAGCCAAAGACTCCTGCGGGACAGGGAGAATGAGCAGTTCTTC. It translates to CASSQRLLRDRENEQFF.